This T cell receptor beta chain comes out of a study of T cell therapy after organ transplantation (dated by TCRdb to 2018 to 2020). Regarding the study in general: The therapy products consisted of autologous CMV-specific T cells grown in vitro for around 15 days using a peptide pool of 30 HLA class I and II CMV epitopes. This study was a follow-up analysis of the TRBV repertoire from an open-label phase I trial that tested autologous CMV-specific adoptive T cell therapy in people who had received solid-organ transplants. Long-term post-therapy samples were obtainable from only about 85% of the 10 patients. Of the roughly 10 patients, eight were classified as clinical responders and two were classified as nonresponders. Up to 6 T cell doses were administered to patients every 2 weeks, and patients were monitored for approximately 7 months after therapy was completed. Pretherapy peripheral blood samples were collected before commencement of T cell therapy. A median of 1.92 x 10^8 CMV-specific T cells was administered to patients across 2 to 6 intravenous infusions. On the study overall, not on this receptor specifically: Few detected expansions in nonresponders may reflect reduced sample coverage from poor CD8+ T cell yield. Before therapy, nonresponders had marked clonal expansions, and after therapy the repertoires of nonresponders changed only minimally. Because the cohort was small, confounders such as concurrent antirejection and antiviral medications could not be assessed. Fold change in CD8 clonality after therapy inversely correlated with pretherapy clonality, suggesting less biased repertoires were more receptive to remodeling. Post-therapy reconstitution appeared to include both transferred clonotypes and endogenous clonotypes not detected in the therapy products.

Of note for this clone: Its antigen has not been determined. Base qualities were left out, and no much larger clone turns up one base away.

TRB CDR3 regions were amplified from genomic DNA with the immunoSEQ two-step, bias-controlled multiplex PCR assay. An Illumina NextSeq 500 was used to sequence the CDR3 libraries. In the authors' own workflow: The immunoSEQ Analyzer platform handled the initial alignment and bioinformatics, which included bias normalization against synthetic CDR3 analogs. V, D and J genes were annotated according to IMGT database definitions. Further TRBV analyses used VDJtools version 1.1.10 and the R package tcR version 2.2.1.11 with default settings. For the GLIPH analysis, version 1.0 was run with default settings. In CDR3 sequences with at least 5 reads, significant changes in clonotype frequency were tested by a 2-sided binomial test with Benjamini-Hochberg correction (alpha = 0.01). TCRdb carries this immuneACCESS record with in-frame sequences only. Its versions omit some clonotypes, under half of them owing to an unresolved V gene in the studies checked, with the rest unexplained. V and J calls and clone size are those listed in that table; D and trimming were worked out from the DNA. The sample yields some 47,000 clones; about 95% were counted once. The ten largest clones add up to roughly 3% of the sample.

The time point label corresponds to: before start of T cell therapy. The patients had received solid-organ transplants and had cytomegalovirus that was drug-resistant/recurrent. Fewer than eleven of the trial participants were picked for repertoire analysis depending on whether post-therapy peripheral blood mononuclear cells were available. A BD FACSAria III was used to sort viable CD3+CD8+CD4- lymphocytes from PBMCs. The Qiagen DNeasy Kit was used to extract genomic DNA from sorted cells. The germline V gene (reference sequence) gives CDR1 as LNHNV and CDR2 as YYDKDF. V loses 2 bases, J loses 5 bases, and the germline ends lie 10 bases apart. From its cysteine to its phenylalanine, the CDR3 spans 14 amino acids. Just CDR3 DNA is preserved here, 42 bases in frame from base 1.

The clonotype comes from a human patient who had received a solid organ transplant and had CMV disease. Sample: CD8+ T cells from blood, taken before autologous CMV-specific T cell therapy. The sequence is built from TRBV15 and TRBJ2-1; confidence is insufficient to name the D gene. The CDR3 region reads CATSRMFTNNEQFF. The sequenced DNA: TGTGCCACCAGCAGAATGTTTACGAACAATGAGCAGTTCTTC.